These 4 T cell receptor beta chains came from one sample sequenced in a study of blood T cell repertoires in COVID-19. The assay was immunoSEQ multiplex PCR, and TCRdb's table has in-frame clones only and misses some. The sample includes about 270,000 clones, roughly 86% of them seen just once. Source material: peripheral blood. Source of these receptors: a man between 40 and 49 years old who had recovered from COVID-19.

The CDR3 DNA follows: TGTGCCAGTAGTCCAGCTGACAGGACTAACTATGGCTACACCTTC. Translation gives CASSPADRTNYGYTF. V usage is TRBV19 and J usage is TRBJ1-2; a possible D gene is TRBD1 (6 bases). Deletions cut 5 bases from V and 0 bases from J, with 13 bases between. Per the germline V gene, CDR1 is LNHDA and CDR2 is SQIVND (reference sequence). The CDR3 loop spans 15 amino acids.

This chain connects TRBV5-1 to TRBJ2-1; TRBD2 aligns across 8 bases. V was clipped by 0 bases and J by 7 bases; unmatched bases: 3. The V gene's germline CDR1 is SGHRS and CDR2 YFSETQ. CDR3 length: 14 amino acids. The DNA for the CDR3 is TGCGCCAGCAGCTTGGGGAGCGGGAGTAATGAGCAGTTCTTC. Translation gives CASSLGSGSNEQFF. Supplemented by reference TRBV5-1 and TRBJ2-1, the full variable domain reads KAGVTQTPRYLIKTRGQQVTLSCSPISGHRSVSWYQQTPGQGLQFLFEYFSETQRNKGNFPGRFSGRQFSNSRSEMNVSTLELGDSALYLCASSLGSGSNEQFFGPGTRLTVL.

The V and J genes are TRBV9 and TRBJ2-2; 7 bases are shared with TRBD2. The CDR3 totals 16 residues. Germline-derived CDR1 and CDR2 are SGDLS and YYNGEE. Trimming took 3 bases from V and 4 from J; bases not matched to a gene: 9. In DNA, the CDR3 is TGTGCCAGCAGCGAGACTACGGGACTACTCACCGGGGAGCTGTTTTTT. It yields the protein CASSETTGLLTGELFF.

This clone was seen repeatedly, ten times or more. The chain employs TRBV7-9 and TRBJ2-1; D remains unclear. Trimming took 2 bases from V and 9 from J, leaving 5 bases between them. The CDR3 has 11 amino acids. Germline CDR1 is SEHNR and CDR2 is FQNEAQ (reference sequence). The CDR3 bases are TGTGCCAGCAGCTTATTTAGTGAGCAGTTCTTC. Translation gives CASSLFSEQFF.